A selection of T cell receptor beta chains follows, all from one sample in a study of blood T cell repertoires in COVID-19. Assay used: immunoSEQ multiplex PCR; TCRdb lists only in-frame clones, some missing. The sample lists over 120,000 clones; around 86% were seen once. Sequenced: PBMCs or T cells enriched from blood (not recorded which). Every receptor here comes from a man aged 45-65 years who had recovered from COVID-19. The CDR3 runs from the conserved cysteine through the conserved F or W. A D gene is named only where the DNA matches it firmly. For some rows the clone size is stated as once, few or many, or as a class when expanded; others skip it.

v_gene	abundance	d_gene	j_gene	CDR3aa	CDR3nt
TRBV24-1	-	-	TRBJ1-6	CATSAAGRGSPLHF	TGTGCCACCAGTGCAGCAGGTCGAGGGTCACCCCTCCACTTT
TRBV27	-	-	TRBJ1-6	CASSSQGKNSPLHF	TGTGCCAGCAGTTCTCAGGGAAAGAATTCACCCCTCCACTTT
TRBV11-2	-	TRBD1	TRBJ1-1	CASSFRQGYTEAFF	TGTGCCAGCAGCTTTAGACAGGGCTACACTGAAGCTTTCTTT
TRBV6-5	-	-	TRBJ1-5	CASSARHSFNQPQHF	TGTGCCAGCAGCGCCCGACACAGTTTTAATCAGCCCCAGCATTTT
TRBV7-9	few	-	TRBJ1-5	CASSPTSTGPGQPQHF	TGTGCCAGCAGCCCAACGTCGACAGGCCCTGGACAGCCCCAGCATTTT
TRBV15	-	TRBD2	TRBJ2-7	CATSIGLAGGPYEQYF	TGTGCCACCAGCATAGGACTAGCGGGAGGGCCCTACGAGCAGTACTTC
TRBV4-1	few	TRBD2	TRBJ2-5	CASSVRLAVPGETQYF	TGCGCCAGCAGCGTCCGACTAGCGGTGCCCGGTGAGACCCAGTACTTC
TRBV18	-	TRBD1	TRBJ1-2	CASSERQGDGYTF	TGTGCCAGCTCAGAGAGACAGGGAGATGGCTACACCTTC
TRBV21-1	-	-	TRBJ2-2	CASSKAMHRGAGELFF	TGTGCCAGCAGCAAAGCGATGCACAGGGGGGCCGGGGAGCTGTTTTTT
TRBV5-6	-	-	TRBJ2-6	CASSLTGLGANVLTF	TGTGCCAGCAGCCTCACTGGGCTCGGGGCCAACGTCCTGACTTTC
TRBV28	once	TRBD1	TRBJ2-7	CASSSGQISYEQYF	TGTGCCAGCAGCTCGGGACAGATCTCCTACGAGCAGTACTTC
TRBV4-1	-	TRBD2	TRBJ2-5	CASSQEVPGGLAGEYRETQYF	TGCGCCAGCAGCCAAGAGGTCCCAGGGGGTCTAGCGGGAGAGTATCGAGAGACCCAGTACTTC
TRBV12-3/TRBV12-4	few	-	TRBJ1-2	CASSWTVYGYTF	TGTGCCAGCAGTTGGACAGTCTATGGCTACACCTTC
TRBV27	-	TRBD1	TRBJ2-2	CASTGQGARGELFF	TGTGCCAGCACGGGACAGGGGGCGAGGGGGGAGCTGTTTTTT
TRBV10-3	-	TRBD2	TRBJ2-5	CAISESPLAGGLKTQYF	TGTGCCATCAGTGAGTCTCCTCTGGCGGGGGGGCTTAAGACCCAGTACTTC
TRBV11-2	-	TRBD2	TRBJ2-1	CASRPSGSGNEQFF	TGTGCCAGCAGACCTAGCGGGAGCGGCAATGAGCAGTTCTTC
TRBV7-9	-	TRBD1	TRBJ1-5	CASSFTGTGGNQPQHF	TGTGCCAGCAGTTTTACCGGGACAGGGGGCAATCAGCCCCAGCATTTT
TRBV7-2	-	-	TRBJ2-1	CASSLDRASYNEQFF	TGTGCCAGCAGCTTAGACAGAGCTTCCTACAATGAGCAGTTCTTC
TRBV7-9	-	-	TRBJ2-3	CASSPQGSGTDTQYF	TGTGCCAGCAGCCCACAAGGGAGCGGGACAGATACGCAGTATTTT
TRBV18	-	-	TRBJ2-5	CASSTIDSGAETQYF	TGTGCCAGCTCAACCATAGACAGTGGGGCAGAGACCCAGTACTTC
TRBV24-1	-	TRBD1	TRBJ2-7	CATSGRQGDDYEQYF	TGTGCCACCAGTGGTCGACAGGGGGACGATTACGAGCAGTACTTC
TRBV9	few	-	TRBJ1-6	CASSAGGVRSPLHF	TGTGCCAGCAGCGCTGGGGGGGTTCGGTCACCCCTCCACTTT
TRBV2	-	TRBD1	TRBJ1-2	CASSKNTGGTYGYTF	TGTGCCAGCAGTAAGAACACAGGGGGCACCTATGGCTACACCTTC
TRBV4-3	-	-	TRBJ2-7	CASSQYTGYEQYF	TGCGCCAGCAGCCAATACACAGGATACGAGCAGTACTTC
TRBV15	-	-	TRBJ2-7	CATSRGGSRAYEQYF	TGTGCCACCAGCAGAGGAGGTAGCAGAGCCTACGAGCAGTACTTC
TRBV7-9	-	TRBD2	TRBJ2-3	CASSSPGTSGPDTQYF	TGTGCCAGCAGCTCGCCCGGGACTAGCGGCCCAGATACGCAGTATTTT
TRBV20-1	-	-	TRBJ2-1	CSASYNEQFF	TGCAGTGCTTCTTACAATGAGCAGTTCTTC
TRBV6-5	many	-	TRBJ1-2	CASSSVQSGYTF	TGTGCCAGCAGCTCCGTACAATCCGGCTACACCTTC
TRBV7-6	-	TRBD1	TRBJ2-7	CASSLSQGAREQYF	TGTGCCAGCAGCTTAAGTCAGGGGGCGAGAGAGCAGTACTTC
TRBV7-3	few	-	TRBJ2-3	CASSQWAGSSTDTQYF	TGTGCCAGCAGCCAATGGGCGGGGAGTAGCACAGATACGCAGTATTTT
TRBV28	-	-	TRBJ1-1	CASSLDRYSEAFF	TGTGCCAGCAGCCTAGACAGGTACTCTGAAGCTTTCTTT
TRBV11-2	-	TRBD1	TRBJ1-5	CASSATGGPAEPQHF	TGTGCCAGCAGCGCGACAGGGGGCCCAGCAGAGCCCCAGCATTTT
TRBV5-1	-	TRBD1	TRBJ1-1	CASSTRQGDNTEAFF	TGCGCCAGCAGCACCCGACAGGGGGATAACACTGAAGCTTTCTTT
TRBV3-1/TRBV3-2	-	-	TRBJ1-2	CASSPHLGSYGYTF	TGTGCCAGCAGCCCTCACCTCGGTTCCTATGGCTACACCTTC
TRBV3-1/TRBV3-2	-	TRBD1	TRBJ1-5	CASSQYTGTGFDQPQHF	TGTGCCAGCAGCCAGTATACCGGGACAGGGTTCGATCAGCCCCAGCATTTT
TRBV19	few	-	TRBJ1-1	CASSMTYNTEAFF	TGTGCCAGTAGTATGACATATAACACTGAAGCTTTCTTT
TRBV3-1/TRBV3-2	-	TRBD2	TRBJ2-5	CASSQEVIAGAPSAQETQYF	TGTGCCAGCAGCCAAGAAGTAATAGCGGGGGCTCCCTCAGCCCAAGAGACCCAGTACTTC
TRBV2	-	-	TRBJ1-1	CASSPRGNTEAFF	TGTGCCAGCAGCCCCCGCGGGAACACTGAAGCTTTCTTT
TRBV11-1	-	-	TRBJ2-3	CASSSGEADTQYF	TGTGCCAGCAGCTCCGGGGAGGCAGATACGCAGTATTTT
TRBV18	-	-	TRBJ1-5	CASSTDSSNQPQHF	TGTGCCAGCTCAACGGACAGTAGCAATCAGCCCCAGCATTTT
TRBV18	once	-	TRBJ2-7	CASSPPGATYEQYF	TGTGCCAGCTCACCTCCGGGTGCAACCTACGAGCAGTACTTC
TRBV15	-	-	TRBJ1-5	CATSMGPEWFRNQPQHF	TGTGCCACCAGCATGGGTCCGGAGTGGTTTCGCAATCAGCCCCAGCATTTT
TRBV5-4	-	-	TRBJ2-1	CASSSDNRNEQFF	TGTGCCAGCAGCTCAGATAACAGAAATGAGCAGTTCTTC
TRBV18	-	TRBD2	TRBJ2-3	CASSSTGTKSTDTQYF	TGTGCCAGCTCATCAACCGGGACTAAAAGCACAGATACGCAGTATTTT
TRBV5-1	once	TRBD1	TRBJ2-7	CASSLQGATYEQYF	TGCGCCAGCAGCCTACAGGGGGCGACCTACGAGCAGTACTTC
TRBV30	-	TRBD1	TRBJ1-2	CAGSGGGEGYTF	TGTGCCGGATCAGGGGGAGGAGAGGGCTACACCTTC
TRBV7-2	few	TRBD2	TRBJ2-7	CASSLPGGWVSYEQYF	TGTGCCAGCAGCTTACCGGGGGGGTGGGTATCCTACGAGCAGTACTTC
TRBV30	-	-	TRBJ1-2	CAWSEDSLNYGYTF	TGTGCCTGGAGTGAGGACAGCCTCAACTATGGCTACACCTTC